This is a list of T cell receptor beta chains from one sample in a study of shared clonotypes between healthy human individuals. Produced via immunoSEQ multiplex PCR; TCRdb's table is partial and in-frame only. The sample carries roughly 810,000 clones, approximately 97% recorded once. The sequenced material came from naive CD8+ T cells sorted from blood. Receptors originate from a man aged 25-45 years in good health. CDR3s include the opening cysteine and the closing phenylalanine or tryptophan. D genes are given only for firm matches. Clone size is not always given. Where it is, it says once, few, many or a class for expanded clones.

d_call	v_call	clone_size	cdr3_length	j_call	cdr3_aa	cdr3_nt
-	TRBV5-4	-	17	TRBJ2-1	CASSLALKLESPVEQFF	TGTGCCAGCAGCTTGGCCCTCAAACTAGAATCCCCCGTTGAGCAGTTCTTC
TRBD1	TRBV19	-	13	TRBJ2-7	CASSAQGAGEQYF	TGTGCCAGTAGTGCGCAGGGGGCTGGCGAGCAGTACTTC
-	TRBV11-3	-	17	TRBJ2-1	CASSLFRGASEYNEQFF	TGTGCCAGCAGCTTATTTCGTGGGGCTAGCGAATACAATGAGCAGTTCTTC
-	TRBV28	-	20	TRBJ1-2	CASSSKTIGRIEGANYGYTF	TGTGCCAGCAGTTCGAAAACCATAGGACGGATCGAGGGAGCTAACTATGGCTACACCTTC
-	TRBV4-2	-	14	TRBJ1-5	CASSQEGNDQPQHF	TGTGCCAGCAGCCAAGAAGGGAATGATCAGCCCCAGCATTTT
TRBD2	TRBV6-6	-	14	TRBJ2-1	CASSGLVSYNEQFF	TGTGCCAGCAGCGGACTAGTATCCTACAATGAGCAGTTCTTC
-	TRBV19	-	14	TRBJ2-7	CASSIGGLSYEQYF	TGTGCCAGTAGTATAGGGGGGCTTTCCTACGAGCAGTACTTC
-	TRBV7-9	-	14	TRBJ2-7	CASSLDQRPYEQYF	TGTGCCAGCAGCTTAGACCAGCGGCCCTACGAGCAGTACTTC
-	TRBV7-9	-	14	TRBJ2-2	CASSTSSNTGELFF	TGTGCCAGCAGTACTAGCTCCAACACCGGGGAGCTGTTTTTT
-	TRBV21-1	-	15	TRBJ2-7	CASSGRLAATYEQYF	TGTGCCAGCAGCGGACGACTAGCGGCAACCTACGAGCAGTACTTC
-	TRBV4-1	-	15	TRBJ2-7	CASSQGPGDSYEQYF	TGCGCCAGCAGCCAGGGCCCAGGGGACTCCTACGAGCAGTACTTC
-	TRBV10-2	-	12	TRBJ1-1	CASSEGLGSAFF	TGCGCCAGCAGTGAGGGCCTTGGATCAGCTTTCTTT
-	TRBV21-1	-	16	TRBJ1-1	CASSQSRVREDTEAFF	TGTGCCAGCAGCCAATCGAGGGTCAGGGAGGACACTGAAGCTTTCTTT
-	TRBV28	-	17	TRBJ2-1	CASSPTPEVAVDNEQFF	TGTGCCAGCAGTCCGACACCCGAGGTAGCGGTCGACAATGAGCAGTTCTTC
TRBD2	TRBV29-1	-	16	TRBJ2-1	CSVEVVSGVSYNEQFF	TGCAGCGTTGAAGTTGTCAGCGGGGTCTCCTACAATGAGCAGTTCTTC
-	TRBV5-7	-	17	TRBJ2-7	CASTDAGCISLIGEQYF	TGTGCCAGCACGGACGCAGGGTGTATCTCCCTTATTGGCGAGCAGTACTTC
-	TRBV5-4	many	14	TRBJ2-7	CASSQMGHLYEQYF	TGTGCCAGCAGCCAAATGGGACACCTCTACGAGCAGTACTTC
TRBD1	TRBV7-6	-	16	TRBJ2-7	CASSSRDRFPSYEQYF	TGTGCCAGCAGCTCCCGGGACAGGTTTCCCTCCTACGAGCAGTACTTC
-	TRBV7-6	-	15	TRBJ2-7	CASSLEGSSSYEQYF	TGTGCCAGCAGTTTAGAAGGCTCGAGCTCCTACGAGCAGTACTTC
-	TRBV7-2	-	14	TRBJ2-5	CASSLESRPETQYF	TGTGCCAGCAGCTTAGAGTCCAGACCAGAGACCCAGTACTTC
-	TRBV29-1	-	12	TRBJ2-3	CTGSQGTDTQYF	TGCACCGGTAGTCAGGGGACAGATACGCAGTATTTT
-	TRBV11-2	-	15	TRBJ2-7	CASSFIGGPSYEQYF	TGTGCCAGCAGCTTTATTGGAGGGCCATCCTACGAGCAGTACTTC
TRBD1	TRBV5-1	-	17	TRBJ2-1	CASSVSGTGQHYNEQFF	TGCGCCAGCAGCGTATCCGGGACAGGGCAGCACTACAATGAGCAGTTCTTC
-	TRBV19	-	13	TRBJ2-1	CASSISVNNEQFF	TGTGCCAGTAGTATCTCCGTGAACAATGAGCAGTTCTTC
-	TRBV5-4	-	13	TRBJ2-1	CASSLGGTNEQFF	TGTGCCAGCAGCTTGGGAGGGACAAATGAGCAGTTCTTC
TRBD1	TRBV2	-	13	TRBJ1-4	CASWTGTNEKLFF	TGTGCCAGCTGGACAGGGACTAATGAAAAACTGTTTTTT